This T cell receptor (beta chain) was identified during a study of blood T cell repertoires in COVID-19. Study in general: From T cells, B-cell-depleted T cells, or PBMCs came the material, which was cDNA or gDNA.

The CDR3 is 12 amino acids. Trimming removed 0 bases from V and 5 bases from J, with 4 bases in between. Germline CDR1 GTSNPN, CDR2 SVGIG (reference sequence). Patients of the Seattle cohort, enrolled during active infection, were followed longitudinally. Per the original data handling: How many nucleated cells were present was estimated from reference gene primer amplification. Sequencing was performed with immunoSEQ multiplex PCR; in TCRdb, only in-frame clones are kept and a portion is missing. V and J calls and clone size come straight from that table; D and trimming were deduced from the DNA. This table holds some 250,000 clones, more than 85% found once.

The chain employs TRBV30 and TRBJ2-2; D not certain. The source is a woman aged 60-75 years with COVID-19, enrolled during active disease. The sample comprised peripheral blood. CDR3 nucleotide sequence: TGTGCCTGGAGTGTACTGACCGGGGAGCTGTTTTTT. Translated, it gives CAWSVLTGELFF.